This T cell receptor (beta chain) was documented in a study of T cell clones after liver transplantation (dated by TCRdb to 2018 to 2020). Background for the entire study: The samples were obtained from ITN030ST, a randomized trial that attempted immunosuppression withdrawal within 2 years after liver transplantation. Subjects received no induction therapy and standard immunosuppression until randomization at 12-24 months post-transplant. Third party-reactive TCRbeta sequences from pre-transplant MLRs were also identified as an antigen-independent comparator for donor-reactive sequences. Blood samples were collected pre-transplant, then pre-randomization ahead of withdrawal, and finally post-randomization once withdrawal had either been completed or failed. Of the eight recipients, a few were HCV-positive, while the remaining recipients had been transplanted for non-autoimmune, non-viral indications. Tolerance was defined as complete immunosuppression withdrawal for at least one year with no rise in liver enzymes beyond twice the upper limit of normal. After a pre-transplant mixed lymphocyte reaction, TCRbeta sequencing was used to pinpoint donor-reactive T cell clones, which were subsequently tracked in post-transplant blood. The study cohort included 8 liver transplant recipients, of whom 3 were classified as tolerant and 5 as non-tolerant. General findings and caveats noted by the study authors: Without allograft tissue specimens, donor-reactive T cells may have migrated into the graft rather than being deleted. The decline in donor-reactive sequences exceeded the decline in third party-reactive sequences, suggesting partial antigen-specific deletion that was unrelated to withdrawal success. In two subjects, low numbers of available donor cells limited the measurable donor-reactive repertoire. The conclusions were preliminary, being limited by small, heterogeneous patient numbers and by non-standardized post-transplant time points. Once repertoire turnover was taken into account, donor-reactive detection showed a significant reduction for CD4 in 7 of 8 subjects and for CD8 in 8 of 8. In 5 of 8 subjects, circulating donor-reactive CD4 TCRbeta sequences decreased significantly after transplant, regardless of tolerance or HCV status.

The time point label on this specimen signifies: pre-transplant. Thawed unstimulated PBMCs were stained for CD3, CD4 and CD8 and FACS-sorted into CD3+CD4+ and CD3+CD8+ populations. All 8 studied subjects were randomized to immunosuppression withdrawal. The Qiagen DNeasy Blood and Tissue Kit was used for isolation of genomic DNA. With respect to this clone: It lacks a known antigen. No quality values exist for individual bases; no much larger clone is one base distant.

High-throughput TCRbeta CDR3 sequencing of frozen genomic DNA was performed by immunoSEQ, including PCR amplification, mapping, bias correction and internal controls. In the original analysis: Productive rearrangements were kept, and unique TCRbeta sequences were defined by CDR3 nucleotide sequence plus V and J gene. For a sequence to be called donor-reactive, it needed a frequency of at least 0.01% and at least 5-fold expansion in CFSE-low cells compared with unstimulated pre-transplant cells. To ensure at least 90% detection power, minimum frequency thresholds were set for each subject based on that subject's lowest-template unstimulated sample. Repertoire turnover was measured by Jensen-Shannon divergence between the top 1000 TCRbeta sequences post- and pre-transplant. Changes in detection of donor-reactive sequences were assessed with two-sided Fisher's exact tests. TCRdb carries this immuneACCESS record with in-frame sequences only. Its versions omit some clonotypes, under half of them owing to an unresolved V gene in the studies checked, with the rest unexplained. That table furnishes V, J and clone size, whereas the DNA furnished D and trimming. This sample is represented by nearly 55,000 clones; approximately 84% of them were singletons. Together, the top ten hold about 8.9% of the sample.

CDR1 and CDR2, per the germline V gene, are SGDLS and YYNGEE. Its CDR3 holds 15 amino acids, cysteine through phenylalanine. Just CDR3 DNA is preserved here, 45 bases in frame from base 1. After removal of 2 bases from V and 2 bases from J, the junction retains 4 bases not matched to a gene. This sequence was found in a human donor who received a liver transplant. Sequenced material: CD4+ T cells from blood, taken before liver transplant. The V and J genes are TRBV9 and TRBJ1-3; 7 junctional bases match TRBD1. The CDR3 protein sequence reads: CASSVTGTAGNTIYF. At the DNA level, the sequence is TGTGCCAGCAGCGTCACCGGGACAGCTGGAAACACCATATATTTT.